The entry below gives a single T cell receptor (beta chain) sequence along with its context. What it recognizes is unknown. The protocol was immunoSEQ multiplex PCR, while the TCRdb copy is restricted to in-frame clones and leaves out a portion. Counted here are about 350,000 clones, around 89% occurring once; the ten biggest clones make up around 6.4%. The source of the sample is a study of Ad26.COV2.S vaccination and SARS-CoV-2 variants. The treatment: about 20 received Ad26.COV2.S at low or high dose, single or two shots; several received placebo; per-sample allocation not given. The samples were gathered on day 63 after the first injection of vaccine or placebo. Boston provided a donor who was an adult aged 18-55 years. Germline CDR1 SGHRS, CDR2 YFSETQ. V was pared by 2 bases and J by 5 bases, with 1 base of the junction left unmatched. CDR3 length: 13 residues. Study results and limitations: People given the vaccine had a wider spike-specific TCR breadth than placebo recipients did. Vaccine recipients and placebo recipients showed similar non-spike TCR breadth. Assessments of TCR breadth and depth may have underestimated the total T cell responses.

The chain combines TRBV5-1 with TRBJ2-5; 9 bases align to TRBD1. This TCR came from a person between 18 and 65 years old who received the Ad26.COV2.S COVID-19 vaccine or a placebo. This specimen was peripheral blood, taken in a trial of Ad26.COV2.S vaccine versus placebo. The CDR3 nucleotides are TGCGCCAGCAGCTTCGGACAGGGGGAGACCCAGTACTTC. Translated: CASSFGQGETQYF.